A single sample is the source of the 23 T cell receptor beta chains below, sequenced in a study of B cell selection in AIRE deficiency. Regulatory T cells were sorted as CD4+CD25hiCD127low/negative. TCRdb's copy holds only in-frame clones and misses some; the assay was immunoSEQ multiplex PCR. The table lists tens of thousands of clones, around 90% of them singletons. The sample taken for sequencing was CD4+CD25+ Tregs sorted from PBMCs. The receptors stem from a human donor in good health.

The rearrangement links TRBV5-4 to TRBJ2-3; TRBD1 might be the D (6 bases). Looked up from germline, CDR1 is SGHNT and CDR2 is YYREEE (reference sequence). The CDR3 contains 18 residues. Trimming took off 4 bases at V and 4 bases at J, with 25 bases between the two ends. The CDR3 nucleotides read TGTGCCAGCAGCCCCGTCGCCCACAGGGCAAGTGGGGCAGATACGCAGTATTTT. Residues: CASSPVAHRASGADTQYF.

V and J are TRBV5-1 and TRBJ2-2; weak D call: TRBD1 (6 bases). The germline gives CDR1 SGHRS, CDR2 YFSETQ. The CDR3 covers 16 residues. With 4 bases removed from V and 1 base from J, the gap between germline ends came to 14 bases. The DNA of the CDR3 is TGCGCCAGCAGCCTCTACCCGGACAGGAACACCGGGGAGCTGTTTTTT. Translating gives CASSLYPDRNTGELFF.

The rearrangement joins TRBV5-1 to TRBJ2-1; TRBD2 aligns across 13 bases. J gave up 4 bases and V 4 bases, and 5 bases lay outside the gene matches. In germline, CDR1 is SGHRS, CDR2 YFSETQ. The CDR3 runs to 16 residues. The DNA of the CDR3 is TGCGCCAGCAGCGGGGGGACTAGCGGGGCTTACAATGAGCAGTTCTTC. Translating gives CASSGGTSGAYNEQFF. The full variable domain, completed using reference TRBV5-1 and TRBJ2-1, is KAGVTQTPRYLIKTRGQQVTLSCSPISGHRSVSWYQQTPGQGLQFLFEYFSETQRNKGNFPGRFSGRQFSNSRSEMNVSTLELGDSALYLCASSGGTSGAYNEQFFGPGTRLTVL.

The chain employs TRBV7-6 and TRBJ1-2, with 8 positions matching TRBD1. This CDR3 region has 15 residues. Germline V gene sequence: CDR1 SGHVS, CDR2 FNYEAQ. J gave up 6 bases and V 1 base, and 7 bases lay outside the gene matches. This chain's CDR3 is CASSLGTGGRDGYTF. CDR3 nucleotide sequence: TGTGCCAGCAGCTTAGGCACAGGGGGACGGGATGGCTACACCTTC.

The chain combines TRBV19 with TRBJ1-2, with TRBD1 as a possible D gene (5 bases). V was cut by 3 bases and J by 4 bases, with 9 bases left in between. Germline values: CDR1 LNHDA, CDR2 SQIVND (reference sequence). The CDR3 totals 13 residues. CDR3 residues: CASSMGEAYGYTF. The CDR3 region has the DNA TGTGCCAGTAGTATGGGGGAGGCCTATGGCTACACCTTC.

This clone has just one count. CDR3 nucleotide sequence: TGTGCCAGCTCACTTGGGACAGCCTTCGGCGGCTACACCTTC. Translating it yields CASSLGTAFGGYTF. This chain uses TRBV18 with TRBJ1-2; 7 nucleotides match TRBD1. The CDR3 is made up of 14 amino acids. The V and J ends lost 4 bases and 8 bases, in that order; junction bases with no gene match: 10. The germline V gene encodes CDR1 KGHSH and CDR2 LQKENI.

This clone was detected only once. The V and J genes are TRBV21-1 and TRBJ1-2; the table names TRBD1, a call not compared with the DNA. TRBV21-1 is shown as a pseudogene. The CDR3 runs 15 residues. The CDR3 DNA follows: TGTGCCAGCAGCCGACCTCCGACAGTCAACTATGGCTACACCTTC. Protein sequence: CASSRPPTVNYGYTF.

This chain uses TRBV7-9 with TRBJ2-6, with TRBD1 as a possible D gene (5 bases). CDR1 and CDR2 from the germline V gene are SEHNR and FQNEAQ (reference sequence). The CDR3 is made up of 15 amino acids. Trimming removed 1 base from V and 2 bases from J, with 6 bases in between. CDR3 protein: CASSLGGPGANVLTF. The CDR3 nucleotides are TGTGCCAGCAGCTTAGGGGGCCCTGGGGCCAACGTCCTGACTTTC.

The J gene is TRBJ2-3, the V gene TRBV11-1; D ambiguous. This CDR3 is 12 amino acids long. Looked up from germline, CDR1 is SGHAT and CDR2 is FQDESV (reference sequence). V lost 5 bases and J 1 base, leaving 4 bases between the germline ends. This CDR3 is CASSQGTDTQYF. The CDR3 nucleotides are TGTGCCAGCAGCCAGGGCACAGATACGCAGTATTTT.

The rearrangement uses TRBV11-1 and TRBJ1-2, with 8 bases fitting TRBD1. The CDR3 is made up of 14 amino acids. With 8 bases clipped from V and 3 bases from J, the junction kept 8 bases outside the gene matches. Germline V CDR1 and CDR2: SGHAT, FQDESV (reference sequence). The CDR3 sequence is CASGGTGRDYGYTF. For the CDR3, the DNA is TGTGCCAGCGGGGGGACAGGTCGGGACTATGGCTACACCTTC.

V is TRBV6-1 and J is TRBJ2-1; no clear D gene. Trimming removed 5 bases from V and 12 bases from J, with 20 bases in between. Germline CDR1 is MNHNS and CDR2 is SASEGT. The CDR3 runs to 14 residues. CDR3 protein: CASSTQPSFGAQFF. The DNA for the CDR3 is TGTGCCAGCAGTACCCAACCCTCTTTCGGTGCGCAGTTCTTC.

The V and J genes are TRBV6-6 and TRBJ1-1, with D hard to call. Germline CDR1 MNHNY, CDR2 SVGAGI (reference sequence). The length of the CDR3 is 15 residues. V lost 5 bases to trimming and J lost 3 bases, with 16 bases between them. The CDR3 spells CASSDPAGGDTEAFF. CDR3 nucleotide sequence: TGTGCCAGCAGTGATCCCGCGGGTGGGGACACTGAAGCTTTCTTT.

CDR3 amino acids: CASSLGRGQTARTEAFF. The CDR3 DNA reads as TGCGCCAGCAGCTTGGGCAGGGGGCAAACGGCTAGGACTGAAGCTTTCTTT. The chain is built from TRBV5-1 and TRBJ1-1; 8 bases match TRBD1. The CDR3 spans 17 residues. V was clipped by 0 bases and J by 5 bases; unmatched bases: 12. Germline V CDR1 and CDR2: SGHRS, YFSETQ.

This chain links TRBV29-1 with TRBJ2-2; D ambiguous. The CDR3 loop spans 12 amino acids. Trimming stripped 4 bases from V and 6 bases from J, with 9 bases between. The V gene's germline CDR1 is SQVTM and CDR2 ANQGSEA. CDR3 sequence (DNA): TGCAGCGTTGGGAAGTTAGCCGGGGAGCTGTTTTTT. Translating it yields CSVGKLAGELFF.

As DNA, the CDR3 is TGCGCCAGCAGCGCACCCACGACAGGGTACGCACCCCTCCACTTT. Translated, it gives CASSAPTTGYAPLHF. The chain combines TRBV5-1 with TRBJ1-6; TRBD1 matches 7 bases. Germline V gives CDR1 SGHRS, CDR2 YFSETQ. Trimming took 4 bases from V and 11 from J; bases not matched to a gene: 12. The CDR3 contains 15 residues.

This clone was detected once. This rearrangement joins TRBV18 to TRBJ2-6; 9 bases align to TRBD1. V shed 3 bases and J 4 bases; nucleotides not matched to a gene: 10. The CDR3 runs 18 residues. Germline V gives CDR1 KGHSH, CDR2 LQKENI. The CDR3 coding sequence is TGTGCCAGCTCACCGTGGCCGGGACAGGGCGCCGGGGCCAACGTCCTGACTTTC. Its translation: CASSPWPGQGAGANVLTF.

This rearrangement joins TRBV18 to TRBJ2-7; 9 nucleotides line up with TRBD2. Germline V gene lookup returns CDR1 KGHSH and CDR2 LQKENI. Trimming removed 1 base from V and 1 base from J; junction bases left unmatched: 2. There are 15 residues in the CDR3. CDR3 protein: CASSPRLADSYEQYF. The CDR3 bases are TGTGCCAGCTCACCACGACTAGCGGATTCCTACGAGCAGTACTTC.

Here the CDR3 DNA reads TGTGCCAGCAGCTTGAGTCTAGCGGGAGGCAACTGGGAGACCCAGTACTTC. The encoded protein is CASSLSLAGGNWETQYF. The chain carries TRBV5-6 and TRBJ2-5; 11 nucleotides align to TRBD2. This CDR3 is built from 17 residues. CDR1 and CDR2 from the germline V gene are SGHDT and YYEEEE. V gave up 1 base and J gave up 5 bases; unmatched junction bases: 10.

The rearrangement uses TRBV7-9 and TRBJ1-2; 7 bases match TRBD1. The CDR3 consists of 14 residues. Germline trimming cut 3 bases from V and 5 bases from J; bases unmatched to any gene: 6. CDR1 is SEHNR, CDR2 FQNEAQ, per germline (reference sequence). For the CDR3, the DNA is TGTGCCAGCAGCTTTACAGGGGTTTGGTATGGCTACACCTTC. The encoded protein is CASSFTGVWYGYTF.

The chain joins TRBV30 to TRBJ1-5; D possibly corresponds to TRBD1 (6 bases). CDR3 length equals 14 residues. The germline V and J ends were trimmed by 2 bases and 5 bases, with 13 bases remaining between them. Germline lookup yields CDR1 GTSNPN and CDR2 SVGIG (reference sequence). The CDR3 here is CAWSIRGWDQPQHF. In DNA form, the CDR3 reads TGTGCCTGGAGTATCAGGGGATGGGATCAGCCCCAGCATTTT.

This sequence joins TRBV6-6 and TRBJ2-7; TRBD1 agrees at 9 bases. The germline V gene has CDR1 MNHNY and CDR2 SVGAGI (reference sequence). The V segment lost 6 bases and the J segment 6 bases; nucleotides outside the gene matches: 6. The CDR3 sequence is 13 residues long. The CDR3 nucleotides read TGTGCCAGCAGGTGGACAGGGGTCGGCGAGCAGTACTTC. Its protein is CASRWTGVGEQYF.

The J gene is TRBJ1-2, the V gene TRBV10-3; D uncertain. The V end was cut by 4 bases, the J end by 7 bases, with 13 bases between. Germline CDR1 and CDR2: ENHRY and SYGVKD. This CDR3 contains 13 residues. CDR3 DNA sequence: TGTGCCATCAGTGGCATCCGGGCGACTGGCTACACCTTC. This codes for CAISGIRATGYTF.

The genes are TRBV12-5 and TRBJ2-1; perhaps TRBD2 as D (6 bases). CDR3 length: 12 amino acids. CDR1 and CDR2 from the germline V gene are LGHNT and FRNRAP. Trimming shortened V by 6 bases and J by 8 bases, and 11 bases separated the two germline ends. The CDR3, as DNA: TGTGCTAGTGGGAGGGGCGGGGATGAGCAGTTCTTC. Translation gives CASGRGGDEQFF.